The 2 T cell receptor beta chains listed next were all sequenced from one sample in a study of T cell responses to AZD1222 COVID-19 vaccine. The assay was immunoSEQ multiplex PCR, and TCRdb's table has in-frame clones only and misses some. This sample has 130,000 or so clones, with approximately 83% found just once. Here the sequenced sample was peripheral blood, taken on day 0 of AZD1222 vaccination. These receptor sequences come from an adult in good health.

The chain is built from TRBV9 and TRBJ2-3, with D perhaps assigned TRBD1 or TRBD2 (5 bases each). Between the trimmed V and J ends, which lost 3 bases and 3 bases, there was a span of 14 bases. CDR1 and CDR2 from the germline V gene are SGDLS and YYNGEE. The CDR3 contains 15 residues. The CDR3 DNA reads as TGTGCCAGCAGCGCGGGACCAACACGGACAGATACGCAGTATTTT. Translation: CASSAGPTRTDTQYF.

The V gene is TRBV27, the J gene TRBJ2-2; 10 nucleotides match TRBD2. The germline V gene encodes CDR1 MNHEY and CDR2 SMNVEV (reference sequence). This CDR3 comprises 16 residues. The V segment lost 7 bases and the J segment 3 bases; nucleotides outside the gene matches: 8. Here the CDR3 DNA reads TGTGCCAGCAACCCACTAGCGGGAATTTACACCGGGGAGCTGTTTTTT. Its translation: CASNPLAGIYTGELFF.